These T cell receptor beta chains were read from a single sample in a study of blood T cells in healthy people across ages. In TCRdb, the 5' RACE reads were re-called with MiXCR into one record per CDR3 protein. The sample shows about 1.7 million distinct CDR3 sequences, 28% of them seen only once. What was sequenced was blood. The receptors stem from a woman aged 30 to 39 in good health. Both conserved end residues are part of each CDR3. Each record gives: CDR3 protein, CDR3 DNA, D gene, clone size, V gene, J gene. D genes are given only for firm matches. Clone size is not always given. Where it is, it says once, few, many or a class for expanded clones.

CSVIRAIGQPQHF	TGCAGCGTTATACGGGCGATCGGTCAGCCCCAGCATTTT	-	many	TRBV29-1	TRBJ1-5
CASSLFSGVPNEQYF	TGTGCCAGCAGCTTATTTAGCGGGGTCCCCAATGAGCAGTACTTC	TRBD2	-	TRBV7-3	TRBJ2-7
CATTGLAVNNEQFF	TGTGCCACTACGGGACTAGCGGTAAACAATGAGCAGTTCTTC	TRBD2	-	TRBV7-9	TRBJ2-1
CASSAGLLTSTDTQYF	TGTGCCAGCAGTGCGGGACTTCTCACCAGCACAGATACGCAGTATTTT	-	-	TRBV6-1	TRBJ2-3
CASSKGKRPRFTDTQYF	TGTGCCAGCAGCAAAGGGAAGCGACCCCGTTTCACAGATACGCAGTATTTT	-	few	TRBV21-1	TRBJ2-3
CASSQQGGMGYEQYF	TGCGCCAGCAGCCAGCAGGGGGGAATGGGCTACGAGCAGTACTTC	-	many	TRBV4-3	TRBJ2-7
CASIGVGGGSYEQYF	TGTGCCAGCATTGGGGTGGGGGGGGGAAGCTACGAGCAGTACTTC	TRBD2	-	TRBV28	TRBJ2-7
CSAKTGGRTSYEQYF	TGCAGTGCTAAAACAGGGGGCCGCACTTCCTACGAGCAGTACTTC	TRBD1	-	TRBV20-1	TRBJ2-7
CSAPGKAYEQYF	TGCAGTGCGCCCGGGAAAGCCTACGAGCAGTACTTC	-	few	TRBV20-1	TRBJ2-7
CASAKHRDTGYNEQFF	TGTGCCAGCGCGAAACACCGGGACACCGGATACAATGAGCAGTTCTTC	-	many	TRBV28	TRBJ2-1
CASSQRRPRGYTF	TGTGCCAGCAGCCAGAGACGCCCCCGTGGCTACACCTTC	-	many	TRBV12-3/TRBV12-4	TRBJ1-2
CASSLEGRAGQPQHF	TGTGCCAGCAGCTTAGAGGGCAGGGCCGGACAGCCCCAGCATTTT	-	-	TRBV7-8	TRBJ1-5
CASSASNNEQFF	TGTGCCAGCAGCGCGAGCAACAATGAGCAGTTCTTC	-	-	TRBV7-9	TRBJ2-1
CASSPRGKGVHQETQYF	TGTGCCAGCAGCCCCCGAGGGAAGGGGGTGCACCAAGAGACCCAGTACTTC	-	-	TRBV7-9	TRBJ2-5
CASGLVLGKNTEAFF	TGTGCTAGTGGTTTGGTACTCGGGAAGAACACTGAAGCTTTCTTT	-	-	TRBV12-5	TRBJ1-1
CASSNGPEGGNTIYF	TGTGCCAGCAGTAATGGGCCTGAAGGTGGAAACACCATATATTTT	-	-	TRBV12-3/TRBV12-4	TRBJ1-3
CASSPSLAGGEDTQYF	TGTGCCAGCTCACCATCACTAGCGGGAGGGGAAGATACGCAGTATTTT	TRBD2	-	TRBV18	TRBJ2-3
CASSLTPSEQYF	TGCGCCAGCAGCCTGACCCCGTCGGAGCAGTACTTC	-	few	TRBV5-1	TRBJ2-4
CASSSRDYSYEQYF	TGTGCCAGCAGCAGCCGGGACTATTCCTACGAGCAGTACTTC	TRBD2	many	TRBV7-6	TRBJ2-7
CASSRPRDRRSSYEQYF	TGTGCCAGCAGTCGCCCTCGGGACAGGAGAAGCTCCTACGAGCAGTACTTC	TRBD1	-	TRBV12-3/TRBV12-4	TRBJ2-7
CASSGQGVMGGAGTYEQYF	TGTGCCAGCAGCGGACAGGGTGTCATGGGGGGCGCCGGGACCTACGAGCAGTACTTC	TRBD1	few	TRBV11-2	TRBJ2-7
CASSQSAGNLNEKLFF	TGTGCCAGCTCACAAAGCGCAGGGAACCTCAATGAAAAACTGTTTTTT	-	-	TRBV18	TRBJ1-4
CASRDTGFYEQYF	TGTGCCAGCAGGGACACAGGGTTCTACGAGCAGTACTTC	-	-	TRBV6-1	TRBJ2-7
CSVGVSGNEQFF	TGCAGCGTTGGGGTTAGCGGCAATGAGCAGTTCTTC	-	many	TRBV29-1	TRBJ2-1